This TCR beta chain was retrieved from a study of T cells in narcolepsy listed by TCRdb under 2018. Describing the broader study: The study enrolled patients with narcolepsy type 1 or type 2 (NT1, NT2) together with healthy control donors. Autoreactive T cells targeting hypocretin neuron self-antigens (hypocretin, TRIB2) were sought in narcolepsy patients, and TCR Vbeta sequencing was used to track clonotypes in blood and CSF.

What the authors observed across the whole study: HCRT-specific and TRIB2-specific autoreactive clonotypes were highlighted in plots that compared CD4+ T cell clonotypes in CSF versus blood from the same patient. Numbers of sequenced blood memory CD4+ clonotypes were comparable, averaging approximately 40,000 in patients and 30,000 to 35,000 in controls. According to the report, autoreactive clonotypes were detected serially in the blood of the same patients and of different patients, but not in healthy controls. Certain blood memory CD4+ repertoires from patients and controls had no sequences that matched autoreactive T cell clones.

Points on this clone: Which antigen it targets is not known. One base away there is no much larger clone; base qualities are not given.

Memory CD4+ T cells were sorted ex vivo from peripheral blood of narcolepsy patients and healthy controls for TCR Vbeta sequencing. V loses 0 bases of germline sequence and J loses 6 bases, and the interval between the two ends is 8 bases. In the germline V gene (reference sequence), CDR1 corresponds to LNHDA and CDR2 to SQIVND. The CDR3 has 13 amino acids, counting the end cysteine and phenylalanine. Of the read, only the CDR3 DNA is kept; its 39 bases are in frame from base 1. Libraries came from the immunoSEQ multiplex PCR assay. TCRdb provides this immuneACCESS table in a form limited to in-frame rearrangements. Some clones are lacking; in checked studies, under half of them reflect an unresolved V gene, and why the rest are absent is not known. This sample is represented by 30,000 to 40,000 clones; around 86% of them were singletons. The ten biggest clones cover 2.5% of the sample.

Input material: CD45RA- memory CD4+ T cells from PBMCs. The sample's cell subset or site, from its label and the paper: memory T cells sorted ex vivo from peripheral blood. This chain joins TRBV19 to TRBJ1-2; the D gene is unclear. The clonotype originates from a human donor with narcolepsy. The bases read TGTGCCAGTAGTATAGATCGCCCAGATGGCTACACCTTC. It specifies CASSIDRPDGYTF.